Listed here are 9 T cell receptor beta chains from one sample, sequenced in a study of vaccination and CD4 T cells after COVID-19. The treatment is: approximately 10-day PBMC culture with coronavirus spike peptide pools or control peptides (ViraFEST assay). CD4+ T cells that came from the unexposed donor were collected before the COVID-19 pandemic (2011-2018). Antigen specificity for these receptors is unknown. Sequenced with the Oncomine TCR Beta short-read assay was DNA taken from cultured CD4+ T cells. MiXCR, applied by TCRdb to the PCR reads, yields one record per CDR3 protein. The table has roughly 7,200 distinct CDR3 sequences, less than 40% seen once. The sample was CD4+ T cells from blood, cultured in vitro. Every receptor here comes from a human donor in good health.

The chain recombines TRBV19 with TRBJ1-1; D uncertain. The CDR3 is 15 residues long. The V and J ends lost 4 bases and 0 bases respectively, with 12 bases between them. The germline CDR1 and CDR2 sequences are LNHDA and SQIVND (reference sequence). CDR3 nucleotide sequence: TGTGCCAGTAGTAAGGGCTTTTACGTGAACACTGAAGCTTTCTTT. This encodes CASSKGFYVNTEAFF.

The genes are TRBV10-2 and TRBJ2-7; TRBD2 matches at 8 bases. This CDR3 comprises 13 residues. CDR1 is WSHSY and CDR2 is SAAADI in the germline V gene. J lost 2 bases, V lost 7 bases, and 4 bases had no gene match. CDR3 protein: CASTAGRAYEQYF. The CDR3 DNA reads TGCGCCAGCACCGCCGGGAGGGCCTACGAGCAGTACTTC.

In its sample, this clonotype was seen a few times. The chain employs TRBV7-6 and TRBJ1-5, with 7 bases that match TRBD1. This CDR3 comprises 12 residues. Germline V lookup: CDR1 SGHVS, CDR2 FNYEAQ. J was trimmed by 6 bases and V by 8 bases; bases with no gene match: 4. CDR3 sequence reads: CASRGGRQPQHF. The CDR3 nucleotides read TGTGCCAGCCGAGGGGGCCGTCAGCCCCAGCATTTT.

V is TRBV10-1 and J is TRBJ2-2, with 10 bases that match TRBD1. The CDR3 totals 14 residues. Germline assignment: CDR1 WNHNN and CDR2 SYGVQD (reference sequence). The ends lost 6 bases at V and 5 bases at J; junction bases unmatched: 3. The CDR3 region is CASSPGQGTGELFF. CDR3 DNA sequence: TGCGCCAGCAGCCCGGGACAGGGGACCGGGGAGCTGTTTTTT.

The chain has TRBV10-1 and TRBJ1-1; D uncertain. Trimming left V 4 bases short and J 3 bases short, with 9 bases between. Germline CDR1 WNHNN, CDR2 SYGVQD (reference sequence). This CDR3 contains 13 residues. CDR3 in DNA: TGCGCCAGCAGTGTCGGGAGGGACACTGAAGCTTTCTTT. Translation: CASSVGRDTEAFF.

This clonotype occurred a few times. The J gene is TRBJ2-3, the V gene TRBV7-9; TRBD2 matches 7 bases. The V and J ends lost 4 bases and 0 bases, in that order; junction bases with no gene match: 10. CDR3 length: 17 amino acids. The germline V gene encodes CDR1 SEHNR and CDR2 FQNEAQ (reference sequence). Here the CDR3 DNA reads TGTGCCAGCAGCTCTTGGTGGGGGGGTCAGAGCACAGATACGCAGTATTTT. Its translation: CASSSWWGGQSTDTQYF.

This clonotype was seen more than once but under ten times. The rearrangement joins TRBV5-1 to TRBJ2-5; D perhaps matches TRBD2 (5 bases). Germline V lookup: CDR1 SGHRS, CDR2 YFSETQ. There are 16 residues in the CDR3. V was trimmed by 1 base and J by 5 bases, leaving 18 bases between them. CDR3 nucleotides: TGCGCCAGCAGCTTGTCCTCCTTAGGAGGTGGGGAGACCCAGTACTTC. Protein product: CASSLSSLGGGETQYF.

This chain joins TRBV9 and TRBJ2-7; D remains unclear. The germline V and J ends were trimmed by 0 bases and 6 bases, with 13 bases remaining between them. The CDR3 covers 14 residues. Germline lookup yields CDR1 SGDLS and CDR2 YYNGEE. The CDR3 DNA follows: TGTGCCAGCAGCGTAGACGGAGATTCTGGCGAGCAGTACTTC. Encoded protein: CASSVDGDSGEQYF.

The CDR3 protein is CASSTGQGTGYTF. DNA of the CDR3: TGTGCCAGCAGCACGGGACAGGGCACCGGCTACACCTTC. This chain uses TRBV7-9 with TRBJ1-2; 9 nucleotides line up with TRBD1. Germline CDR1 is SEHNR and CDR2 is FQNEAQ (reference sequence). This CDR3 has 13 amino acids. The ends lost 5 bases at V and 8 bases at J; junction bases unmatched: 6. The whole variable domain, remainder taken from reference TRBV7-9 and TRBJ1-2, is DTGVSQNPRHKITKRGQNVTFRCDPISEHNRLYWYRQTLGQGPEFLTYFQNEAQLEKSRLLSDRFSAERPKGSFSTLEIQRTEQGDSAMYLCASSTGQGTGYTFGSGTRLTVV.